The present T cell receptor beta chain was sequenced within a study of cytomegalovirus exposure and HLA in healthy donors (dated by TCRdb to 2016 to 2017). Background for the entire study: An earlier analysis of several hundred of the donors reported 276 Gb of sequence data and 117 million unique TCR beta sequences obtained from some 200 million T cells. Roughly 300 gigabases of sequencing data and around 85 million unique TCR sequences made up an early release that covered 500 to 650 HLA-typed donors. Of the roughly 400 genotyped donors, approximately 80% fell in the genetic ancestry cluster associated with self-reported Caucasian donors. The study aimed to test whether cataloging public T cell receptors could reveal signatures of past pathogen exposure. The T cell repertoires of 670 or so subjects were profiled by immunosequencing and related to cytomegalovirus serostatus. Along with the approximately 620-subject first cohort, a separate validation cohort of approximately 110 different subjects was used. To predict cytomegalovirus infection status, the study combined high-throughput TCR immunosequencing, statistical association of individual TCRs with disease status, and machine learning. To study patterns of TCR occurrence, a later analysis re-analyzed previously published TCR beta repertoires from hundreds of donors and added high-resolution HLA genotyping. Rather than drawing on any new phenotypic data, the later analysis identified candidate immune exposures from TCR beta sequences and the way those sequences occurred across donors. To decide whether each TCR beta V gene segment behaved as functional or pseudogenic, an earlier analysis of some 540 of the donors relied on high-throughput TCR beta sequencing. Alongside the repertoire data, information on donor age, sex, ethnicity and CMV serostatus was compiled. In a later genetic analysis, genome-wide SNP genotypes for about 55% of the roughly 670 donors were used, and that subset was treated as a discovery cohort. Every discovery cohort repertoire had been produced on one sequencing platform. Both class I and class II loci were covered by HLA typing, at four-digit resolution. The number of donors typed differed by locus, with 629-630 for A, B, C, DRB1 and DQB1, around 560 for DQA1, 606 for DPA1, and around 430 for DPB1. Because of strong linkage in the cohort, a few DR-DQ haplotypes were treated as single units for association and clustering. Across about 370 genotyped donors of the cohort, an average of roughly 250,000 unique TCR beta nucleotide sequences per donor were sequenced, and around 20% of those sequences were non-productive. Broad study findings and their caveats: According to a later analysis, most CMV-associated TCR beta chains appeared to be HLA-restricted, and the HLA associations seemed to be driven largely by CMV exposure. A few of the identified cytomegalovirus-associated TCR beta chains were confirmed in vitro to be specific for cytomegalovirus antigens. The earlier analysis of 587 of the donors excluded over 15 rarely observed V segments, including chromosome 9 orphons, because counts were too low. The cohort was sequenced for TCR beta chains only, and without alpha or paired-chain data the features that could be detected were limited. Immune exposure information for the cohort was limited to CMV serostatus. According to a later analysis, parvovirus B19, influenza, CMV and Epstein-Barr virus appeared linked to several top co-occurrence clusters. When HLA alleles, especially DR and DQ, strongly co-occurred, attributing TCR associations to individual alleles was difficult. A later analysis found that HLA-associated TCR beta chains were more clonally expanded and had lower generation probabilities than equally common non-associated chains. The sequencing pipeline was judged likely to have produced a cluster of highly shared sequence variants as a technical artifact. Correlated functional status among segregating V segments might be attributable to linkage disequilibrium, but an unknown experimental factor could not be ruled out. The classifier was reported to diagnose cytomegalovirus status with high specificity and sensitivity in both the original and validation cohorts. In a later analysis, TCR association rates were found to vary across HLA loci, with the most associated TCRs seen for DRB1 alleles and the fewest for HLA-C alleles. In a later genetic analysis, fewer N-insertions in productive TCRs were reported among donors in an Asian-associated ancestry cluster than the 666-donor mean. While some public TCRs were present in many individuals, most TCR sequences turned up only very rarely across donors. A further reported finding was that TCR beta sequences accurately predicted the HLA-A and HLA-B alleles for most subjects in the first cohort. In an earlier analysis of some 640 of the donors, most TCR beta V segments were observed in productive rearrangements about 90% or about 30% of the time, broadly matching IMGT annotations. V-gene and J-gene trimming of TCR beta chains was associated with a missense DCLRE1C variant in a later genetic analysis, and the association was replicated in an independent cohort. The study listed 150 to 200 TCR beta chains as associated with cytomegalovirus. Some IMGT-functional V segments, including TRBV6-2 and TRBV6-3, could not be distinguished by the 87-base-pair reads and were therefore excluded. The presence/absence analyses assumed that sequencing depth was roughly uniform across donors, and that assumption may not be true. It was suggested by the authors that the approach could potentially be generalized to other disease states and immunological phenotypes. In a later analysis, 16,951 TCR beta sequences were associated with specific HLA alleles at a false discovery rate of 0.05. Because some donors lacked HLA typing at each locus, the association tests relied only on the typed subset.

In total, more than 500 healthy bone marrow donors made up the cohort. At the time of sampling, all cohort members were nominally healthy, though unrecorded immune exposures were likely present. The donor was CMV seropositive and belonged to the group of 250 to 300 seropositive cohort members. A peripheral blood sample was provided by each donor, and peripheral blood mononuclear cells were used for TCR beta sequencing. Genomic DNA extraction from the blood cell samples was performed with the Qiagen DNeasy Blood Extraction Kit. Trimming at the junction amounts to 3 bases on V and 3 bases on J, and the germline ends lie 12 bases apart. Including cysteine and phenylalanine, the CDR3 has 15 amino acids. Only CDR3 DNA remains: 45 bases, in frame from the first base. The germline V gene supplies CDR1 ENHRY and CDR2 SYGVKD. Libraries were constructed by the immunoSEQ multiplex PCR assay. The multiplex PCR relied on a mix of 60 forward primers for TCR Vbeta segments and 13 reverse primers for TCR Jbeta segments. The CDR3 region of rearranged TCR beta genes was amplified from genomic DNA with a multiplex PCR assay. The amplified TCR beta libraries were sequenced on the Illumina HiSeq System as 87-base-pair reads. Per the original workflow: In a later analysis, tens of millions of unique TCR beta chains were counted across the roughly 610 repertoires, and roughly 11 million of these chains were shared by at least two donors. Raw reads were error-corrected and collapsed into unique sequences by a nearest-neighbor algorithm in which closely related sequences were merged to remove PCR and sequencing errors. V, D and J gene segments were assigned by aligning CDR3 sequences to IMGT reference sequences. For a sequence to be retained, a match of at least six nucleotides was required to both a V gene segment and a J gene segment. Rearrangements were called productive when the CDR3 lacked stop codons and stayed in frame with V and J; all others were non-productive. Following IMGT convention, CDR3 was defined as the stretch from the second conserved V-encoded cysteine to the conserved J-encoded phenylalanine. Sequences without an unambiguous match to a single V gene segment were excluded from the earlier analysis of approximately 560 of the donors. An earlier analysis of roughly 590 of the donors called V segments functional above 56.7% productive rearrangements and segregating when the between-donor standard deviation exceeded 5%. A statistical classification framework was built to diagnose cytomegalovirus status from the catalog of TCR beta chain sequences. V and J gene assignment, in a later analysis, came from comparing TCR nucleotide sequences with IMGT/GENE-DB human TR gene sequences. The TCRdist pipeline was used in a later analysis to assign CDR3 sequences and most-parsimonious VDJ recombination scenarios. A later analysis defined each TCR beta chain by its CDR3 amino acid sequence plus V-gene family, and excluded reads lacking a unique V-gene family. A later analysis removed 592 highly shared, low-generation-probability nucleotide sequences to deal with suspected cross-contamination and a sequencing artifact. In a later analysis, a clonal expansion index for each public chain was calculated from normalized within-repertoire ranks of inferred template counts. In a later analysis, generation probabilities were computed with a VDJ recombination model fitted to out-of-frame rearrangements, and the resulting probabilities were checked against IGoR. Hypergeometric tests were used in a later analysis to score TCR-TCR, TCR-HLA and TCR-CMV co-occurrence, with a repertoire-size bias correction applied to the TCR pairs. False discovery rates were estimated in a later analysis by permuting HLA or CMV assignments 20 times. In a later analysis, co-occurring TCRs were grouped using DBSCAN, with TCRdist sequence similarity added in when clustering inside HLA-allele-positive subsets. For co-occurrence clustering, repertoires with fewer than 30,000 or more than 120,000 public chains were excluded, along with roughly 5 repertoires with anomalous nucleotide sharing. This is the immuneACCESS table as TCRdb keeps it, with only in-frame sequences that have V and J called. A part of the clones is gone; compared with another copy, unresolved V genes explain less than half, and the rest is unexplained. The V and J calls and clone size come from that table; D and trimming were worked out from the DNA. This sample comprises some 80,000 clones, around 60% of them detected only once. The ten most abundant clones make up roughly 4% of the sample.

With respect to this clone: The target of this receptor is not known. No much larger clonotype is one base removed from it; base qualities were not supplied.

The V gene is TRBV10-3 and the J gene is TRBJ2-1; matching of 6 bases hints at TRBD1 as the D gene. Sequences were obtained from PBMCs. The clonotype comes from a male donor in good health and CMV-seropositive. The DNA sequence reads TGTGCCATCAGTGATGGGGGACAAATCTACAATGAGCAGTTCTTC. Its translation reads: CAISDGGQIYNEQFF.